The rows below give T cell receptor beta chains drawn from one sample of a study of blood T cell repertoires in COVID-19. Assay used: immunoSEQ multiplex PCR; TCRdb lists only in-frame clones, some missing. There are some 320,000 clones in the sample; around nine tenths occur only once, and approximately 12% lies in the top ten. Sequencing was done on a sample of peripheral blood. The origin of the receptors is a woman in her thirties with COVID-19, enrolled during active disease. Both conserved end residues are part of each CDR3. A D gene is named only where the DNA matches it firmly. Only part of the rows carry a size: once, few, many, or a class if the clone is expanded.

J gene,V gene,D gene,CDR3 length,clone size,CDR3 protein,CDR3 DNA
TRBJ2-3,TRBV30,.,15,.,CAWSVDGSSTDTQYF,TGTGCCTGGAGTGTAGACGGGTCTAGCACAGATACGCAGTATTTT
TRBJ1-2,TRBV6-5,.,15,.,CASSDSGASNYGYTF,TGTGCCAGCAGTGACTCGGGGGCTAGTAACTATGGCTACACCTTC
TRBJ1-6,TRBV6-5,TRBD1,14,.,CASMLTGYRSPLHF,TGTGCCAGCATGCTGACAGGGTACCGTTCACCCCTCCACTTT
TRBJ2-3,TRBV10-3,TRBD2,15,.,CAIKTTGGPEDTQYF,TGTGCCATCAAAACAACGGGGGGGCCCGAAGATACGCAGTATTTT
TRBJ1-2,TRBV3-1/TRBV3-2,TRBD1,17,once,CASSLTGEEGFNYGYTF,TGTGCCAGCAGCCTTACAGGGGAGGAAGGGTTTAACTATGGCTACACCTTC
TRBJ1-6,TRBV7-9,TRBD1,17,few,CASSSSSGQYYNSPLHF,TGTGCCAGCAGCTCTTCATCGGGACAGTACTATAATTCACCCCTCCACTTT
TRBJ2-1,TRBV27,.,13,.,CASTRQGINEQFF,TGTGCCAGCACCCGGCAGGGTATCAATGAGCAGTTCTTC
TRBJ2-5,TRBV7-9,TRBD1,16,few,CASSLPPPGQQETQYF,TGTGCCAGCAGTTTACCCCCCCCGGGACAGCAAGAGACCCAGTACTTC
TRBJ2-3,TRBV5-6,TRBD2,16,.,CASSPLISGGTDTQYF,TGTGCCAGCAGCCCCCTTATTAGCGGGGGCACAGATACGCAGTATTTT
TRBJ2-5,TRBV18,TRBD2,16,.,CASSPLSGGLQETQYF,TGTGCCAGCTCACCACTTAGCGGGGGACTACAAGAGACCCAGTACTTC
TRBJ2-1,TRBV19,.,14,once,CASSRGSTYNEQFF,TGTGCCAGTAGTCGGGGTAGCACCTACAATGAGCAGTTCTTC
TRBJ2-7,TRBV28,.,14,.,CASSSGVLSYEQYF,TGTGCCAGCAGTTCGGGGGTTCTCTCCTACGAGCAGTACTTC
TRBJ2-1,TRBV11-2,.,16,.,CASSLVGSGGGDEQFF,TGTGCCAGCAGCTTAGTTGGTTCCGGGGGTGGCGATGAGCAGTTCTTC
TRBJ2-7,TRBV5-6,.,12,.,CASSPRTYEQYF,TGTGCCAGCAGCCCGAGGACCTACGAGCAGTACTTC
TRBJ1-6,TRBV4-2,.,16,.,CASSQDLQRWVTPLHF,TGTGCCAGCAGCCAAGATTTACAGCGGTGGGTGACACCCCTCCACTTT
TRBJ2-1,TRBV3-1/TRBV3-2,TRBD2,15,.,CASSFSGEWNNEQFF,TGTGCCAGCAGCTTTAGCGGGGAGTGGAACAATGAGCAGTTCTTC
TRBJ2-1,TRBV3-1/TRBV3-2,.,14,.,CASSQGLLYNEQFF,TGTGCCAGCAGCCAAGGCCTACTGTACAATGAGCAGTTCTTC
TRBJ2-7,TRBV27,TRBD2,17,.,CASSLSGLASYSYEQYF,TGTGCCAGCAGTTTATCGGGACTAGCGTCCTACTCCTACGAGCAGTACTTC
TRBJ1-1,TRBV6-5,TRBD1,14,.,CASSYFTGGTEAFF,TGTGCCAGCAGTTACTTTACAGGGGGCACTGAAGCTTTCTTT
TRBJ2-7,TRBV3-1/TRBV3-2,.,14,.,CASSQYTISYEQYF,TGTGCCAGCAGCCAGTACACGATCTCCTACGAGCAGTACTTC
TRBJ2-7,TRBV12-3/TRBV12-4,.,13,.,CASTFGGADEQYF,TGTGCCAGCACCTTCGGAGGGGCTGACGAGCAGTACTTC
TRBJ2-1,TRBV9,TRBD2,12,.,CASSHPGGEQFF,TGTGCCAGCAGCCACCCCGGGGGGGAGCAGTTCTTC
TRBJ2-6,TRBV10-3,TRBD2,16,.,CAIGTSGDSGANVLTF,TGTGCCATCGGGACTAGCGGGGACTCTGGGGCCAACGTCCTGACTTTC
TRBJ1-1,TRBV11-2,.,14,.,CASSLITLEPEAFF,TGTGCCAGCAGCCTCATTACCCTAGAGCCTGAAGCTTTCTTT
TRBJ1-2,TRBV2,.,13,.,CASSESGGRGYTF,TGTGCCAGCAGTGAGTCGGGGGGCCGAGGCTACACCTTC
TRBJ1-1,TRBV7-9,.,12,.,CASSYGSTEAFF,TGTGCCAGCAGCTATGGGAGCACTGAAGCTTTCTTT
TRBJ1-4,TRBV6-1,TRBD1,18,.,CASSERPGQGVPNEKLFF,TGTGCCAGCAGTGAGAGACCGGGACAGGGCGTTCCTAATGAAAAACTGTTTTTT
TRBJ1-5,TRBV19,.,18,.,CASSPDIGNTYSNQPQHF,TGTGCCAGTAGCCCAGACATCGGCAACACTTATAGCAATCAGCCCCAGCATTTT
TRBJ2-1,TRBV2,TRBD1,16,.,CASSEATRTGFGEQFF,TGTGCCAGCAGTGAAGCAACCCGGACAGGTTTCGGGGAGCAGTTCTTC
TRBJ1-1,TRBV2,.,13,.,CASRGPQLAEAFF,TGTGCCAGCAGGGGGCCCCAGCTGGCTGAAGCTTTCTTT
TRBJ2-1,TRBV4-1,TRBD2,15,once,CASSQEGGGYNEQFF,TGCGCCAGCAGCCAAGAGGGCGGGGGCTACAATGAGCAGTTCTTC
TRBJ2-5,TRBV6-1,TRBD2,16,.,CASSVLAGGPQETQYF,TGTGCCAGCAGTGTACTAGCGGGGGGGCCACAAGAGACCCAGTACTTC
TRBJ1-4,TRBV7-9,.,14,.,CASSYSQGPEKLFF,TGTGCCAGCAGTTATTCTCAGGGGCCCGAAAAACTGTTTTTT
TRBJ1-2,TRBV7-9,TRBD1,15,.,CASSQQGAQLHGYTF,TGTGCCAGCAGCCAACAGGGGGCTCAGCTCCATGGCTACACCTTC
TRBJ1-5,TRBV13,.,12,.,CASSPGGQPQHF,TGTGCCAGCAGCCCCGGAGGTCAGCCCCAGCATTTT
TRBJ1-4,TRBV28,.,15,.,CASSLSAAAYGKLFF,TGTGCCAGCAGTTTATCCGCGGCGGCCTACGGAAAACTGTTTTTT
TRBJ1-5,TRBV18,.,17,.,CASSPSGREGGNQPQHF,TGTGCCAGCTCACCAAGTGGTAGGGAGGGCGGCAATCAGCCCCAGCATTTT
TRBJ2-7,TRBV5-4,TRBD1,14,few,CASSSYTGALEQYF,TGTGCCAGCAGCTCGTATACAGGGGCTCTCGAGCAGTACTTC
TRBJ2-1,TRBV11-1,.,14,.,CASSLMLLSGEQFF,TGTGCCAGCAGCTTAATGCTGCTATCGGGAGAGCAGTTCTTC
TRBJ1-5,TRBV3-1/TRBV3-2,TRBD1,14,.,CASSLGQIVQPQHF,TGTGCCAGCAGCCTGGGACAGATCGTTCAGCCCCAGCATTTT